Listed below are T cell receptor beta chains from one sample, sequenced in a study of blood T cell repertoires in COVID-19. Using immunoSEQ multiplex PCR, the repertoire was profiled, and TCRdb retains in-frame clones only, with some absent. This sample yields 160,000 or so clones, of which about 88% are seen a single time; roughly 5.4% belongs to the top ten. The sequencing input was peripheral blood. The source of these receptors is a woman aged 50 to 60 with COVID-19, enrolled during active disease. The CDR3 runs from the conserved cysteine through the conserved F or W. D genes are given only for firm matches. Rows may omit the clone size; those that give it use once, few, many or a size class.

DNA: TGCAGCGTTGTGGGGGGGGCCAATGAGCAGTTCTTC
CDR3: CSVVGGANEQFF
size: -
J: TRBJ2-1
V: TRBV29-1
D: -

DNA: TGTGCCAGCTCGCTACCGACAGGGACCTACGAGCAGTACTTC
CDR3: CASSLPTGTYEQYF
size: -
J: TRBJ2-7
V: TRBV18
D: TRBD1

DNA: TGTGCCAGCAGTTACCTCCCTTTAGTCGGAGACGCTTTCTTT
CDR3: CASSYLPLVGDAFF
size: -
J: TRBJ1-1
V: TRBV6-5
D: -

DNA: TGCGCCAGCAGCTCAGGGGGCATATACAATGAGCAGTTCTTC
CDR3: CASSSGGIYNEQFF
size: -
J: TRBJ2-1
V: TRBV5-1
D: TRBD1

DNA: TGTGCCAGCAGCCCCCTACTAACCTACGAGCAGTACTTC
CDR3: CASSPLLTYEQYF
size: -
J: TRBJ2-7
V: TRBV7-9
D: -

DNA: TGTGCCAGCAGCTTGACCGGGAACACCGGGGAGCTGTTTTTT
CDR3: CASSLTGNTGELFF
size: few
J: TRBJ2-2
V: TRBV5-4
D: -

DNA: TGTGCCAGCAGCCAAGATTACGGGGGGGCCGCCTACAATGAGCAGTTCTTC
CDR3: CASSQDYGGAAYNEQFF
size: -
J: TRBJ2-1
V: TRBV4-2
D: TRBD2

DNA: TGCGCCAGCAGCTTGGACAGGCAGACCGGGGAGCTGTTTTTT
CDR3: CASSLDRQTGELFF
size: -
J: TRBJ2-2
V: TRBV5-1
D: -

DNA: TGTGCCAGCAGCCAAGCGGACAACGAGCAGTACTTC
CDR3: CASSQADNEQYF
size: -
J: TRBJ2-7
V: TRBV3-1/TRBV3-2
D: -

DNA: TGTGCCAGCAGTTGGCACAGGGGCTATGGCTACACCTTC
CDR3: CASSWHRGYGYTF
size: few
J: TRBJ1-2
V: TRBV6-2/TRBV6-3
D: TRBD1

DNA: TGCGCCAGCAGCTCCGATCTAGCAGATACGCAGTATTTT
CDR3: CASSSDLADTQYF
size: -
J: TRBJ2-3
V: TRBV5-1
D: -

DNA: TGTGCCAGCAGCCAAGCAGCACCGGAGATATATGGCTACACCTTC
CDR3: CASSQAAPEIYGYTF
size: -
J: TRBJ1-2
V: TRBV3-1/TRBV3-2
D: -

DNA: TGTGCCAGCAGCTCCGGGGATTCACCCCTCCACTTT
CDR3: CASSSGDSPLHF
size: -
J: TRBJ1-6
V: TRBV7-9
D: -

DNA: TGTGCCAGCAGCCAAGTAAGCGGGGGGCCGATAGATACGCAGTATTTT
CDR3: CASSQVSGGPIDTQYF
size: -
J: TRBJ2-3
V: TRBV3-1/TRBV3-2
D: TRBD2

DNA: TGTGCCGGGTACAGGGTTTGGTCCTACAATGAGCAGTTCTTC
CDR3: CAGYRVWSYNEQFF
size: once
J: TRBJ2-1
V: TRBV5-6
D: -

DNA: TGTGCCAGCTCTCCACAGGGGGCATCGTACAATGAGCAGTTCTTC
CDR3: CASSPQGASYNEQFF
size: -
J: TRBJ2-1
V: TRBV18
D: TRBD1

DNA: TGTGCCAGCAGCTTAGGGGCTGGCAATGAGCAGTTCTTC
CDR3: CASSLGAGNEQFF
size: -
J: TRBJ2-1
V: TRBV7-3
D: -

DNA: TGTGCCAGCAGCGTAGGGTTCGGTACGCAGTATTTT
CDR3: CASSVGFGTQYF
size: -
J: TRBJ2-3
V: TRBV9
D: -

DNA: TGTGCCAGCAGTCTTTACAGGGGCGGCTATGGCTACACCTTC
CDR3: CASSLYRGGYGYTF
size: -
J: TRBJ1-2
V: TRBV6-5
D: TRBD1

DNA: TGTGCCAGCAGCCAAACCAGGGACATCGTCTACAATGAGCAGTTCTTC
CDR3: CASSQTRDIVYNEQFF
size: -
J: TRBJ2-1
V: TRBV4-2
D: -

DNA: TGTGCCAGCAGCAGTAGCGGGGACAGCCAAGAGACCCAGTACTTC
CDR3: CASSSSGDSQETQYF
size: -
J: TRBJ2-5
V: TRBV9
D: -

DNA: TGTGCCAGCACCCTTAGTGGGAGCGGGGTCGACACAGATACGCAGTATTTT
CDR3: CASTLSGSGVDTDTQYF
size: -
J: TRBJ2-3
V: TRBV7-6
D: TRBD2

DNA: TGTGCCAGCTCACCTCAAACAGGGGTGGCAGATACGCAGTATTTT
CDR3: CASSPQTGVADTQYF
size: -
J: TRBJ2-3
V: TRBV18
D: TRBD1

DNA: TGTGCCAGCAGTTTTACTAGCGGGGGCTCCTACGAGCAGTACTTC
CDR3: CASSFTSGGSYEQYF
size: -
J: TRBJ2-7
V: TRBV28
D: TRBD2

DNA: TGTGCCAGCAGCCCGAGCGGGGGGGCGTTAGATACGCAGTATTTT
CDR3: CASSPSGGALDTQYF
size: -
J: TRBJ2-3
V: TRBV27
D: TRBD2

DNA: TGTGCCAGCAGCCAACCCTTGACAGGGGCCAATTCACCCCTCCACTTT
CDR3: CASSQPLTGANSPLHF
size: -
J: TRBJ1-6
V: TRBV3-1/TRBV3-2
D: TRBD1

DNA: TGTGCCAGCAGCTACGGACAGGGGTCCCTCTATGGCTACACCTTC
CDR3: CASSYGQGSLYGYTF
size: -
J: TRBJ1-2
V: TRBV11-2
D: TRBD1

DNA: TGTGCCAGCAGCCATCGTCAGGAAAATCAGCCCCAGCATTTT
CDR3: CASSHRQENQPQHF
size: -
J: TRBJ1-5
V: TRBV3-1/TRBV3-2
D: -

DNA: TGTGCCAGCAGCTGGGGACAGTCCCAGCCCCAGCATTTT
CDR3: CASSWGQSQPQHF
size: -
J: TRBJ1-5
V: TRBV7-2
D: TRBD1

DNA: TGTGCCAGTAGTCCCGTTTCTGGCAGGGGGCTCGTCAATCAGCCCCAGCATTTT
CDR3: CASSPVSGRGLVNQPQHF
size: -
J: TRBJ1-5
V: TRBV19
D: TRBD1

DNA: TGTGCCAGCAACTTTGGGGGGGCAAATGAGCAGTTCTTC
CDR3: CASNFGGANEQFF
size: -
J: TRBJ2-1
V: TRBV7-2
D: -

DNA: TGTGCCACCAGCACTCTAGGAGGGACAGGAGACACTGAAGCTTTCTTT
CDR3: CATSTLGGTGDTEAFF
size: -
J: TRBJ1-1
V: TRBV15
D: TRBD1

DNA: TGTGCCAGTAAGTTTGTTGCGGGGAGCTCCTACGAGCAGTACTTC
CDR3: CASKFVAGSSYEQYF
size: -
J: TRBJ2-7
V: TRBV19
D: -

DNA: TGTGCCAGCAGCCAAATGGGGGGAGGGACTGAAGCTTTCTTT
CDR3: CASSQMGGGTEAFF
size: -
J: TRBJ1-1
V: TRBV7-2
D: -

DNA: TGTGCCACCAGTGATCCCCGGGGGGCCTTTTACAATGAGCAGTTCTTC
CDR3: CATSDPRGAFYNEQFF
size: -
J: TRBJ2-1
V: TRBV24-1
D: -

DNA: TGTGCCTGGGCAGGACAGGGTTTCGACTATGGCTACACCTTC
CDR3: CAWAGQGFDYGYTF
size: -
J: TRBJ1-2
V: TRBV30
D: TRBD1

DNA: TGCGCCAGCAGCCAGGCCCCGGACAGAAACAATGAAAAACTGTTTTTT
CDR3: CASSQAPDRNNEKLFF
size: once
J: TRBJ1-4
V: TRBV4-3
D: -

DNA: TGTGCCAGCAGTTTAGTTGACGCGGGTGGCTACACCTTC
CDR3: CASSLVDAGGYTF
size: -
J: TRBJ1-2
V: TRBV12-3/TRBV12-4
D: -

DNA: TGTGCCACCAGCAGAAAGGCCCGAGGCACTGAAGCTTTCTTT
CDR3: CATSRKARGTEAFF
size: -
J: TRBJ1-1
V: TRBV15
D: -

DNA: TGTGCCACCAAGACAGGGATGGGCTACACCTTC
CDR3: CATKTGMGYTF
size: -
J: TRBJ1-2
V: TRBV6-5
D: TRBD1

DNA: TGTGCCAGCAGAGCAGGGGGCTACACCGGGGAGCTGTTTTTT
CDR3: CASRAGGYTGELFF
size: -
J: TRBJ2-2
V: TRBV6-5
D: TRBD1

DNA: TGTGCCAGCAGCTTGGTGGGACTTACCCAAGGGCAGTTCTTC
CDR3: CASSLVGLTQGQFF
size: -
J: TRBJ2-1
V: TRBV5-4
D: -

DNA: TGTGCCAGCAGCGAAGGGACAGCCCAGCATTTT
CDR3: CASSEGTAQHF
size: -
J: TRBJ1-5
V: TRBV7-9
D: TRBD1